This entry lists 3 T cell receptor beta chains sequenced from one sample in a study of cytomegalovirus exposure and HLA in healthy donors. Primers included in the PCR were 60 Vbeta and 13 Jbeta primers. The assay was immunoSEQ multiplex PCR, and TCRdb's table has in-frame clones only and misses some. The table records about 160,000 clones, almost 85% of them present only once. The sequenced material came from PBMCs. Receptors were obtained from a man younger than 45 in good health and CMV-seronegative.

This clone has a handful of counts. The chain recombines TRBV30 with TRBJ1-2; TRBD1 aligns across 8 bases. The CDR3 is made up of 11 amino acids. Trimming took 1 base from V and 9 from J; bases not matched to a gene: 1. Germline assignment: CDR1 GTSNPN and CDR2 SVGIG (reference sequence). The CDR3 DNA sequence: TGTGCCTGGAGTGGACAGGGGAGCTACACCTTC. This gives the protein CAWSGQGSYTF.

With regard to this clone: This specimen includes other DNA sequences encoding the same CDR3. V gene TRBV18 combines with J gene TRBJ2-7; a weak D match, TRBD2 (6 bases). The germline V gene encodes CDR1 KGHSH and CDR2 LQKENI. Trimming shortened V by 3 bases and J by 0 bases, and 9 bases separated the two germline ends. The CDR3 extends over 14 amino acids. CDR3 DNA: TGTGCCAGCTCACCGGGACTCGTCTCCTACGAGCAGTACTTC. Translation gives CASSPGLVSYEQYF.

The genes are TRBV28 and TRBJ2-7, with D unclear. CDR1 and CDR2 from the germline V gene are MDHEN and SYDVKM. Trimming pared 5 bases from V and 3 bases from J, leaving 14 bases between. This CDR3 has 14 amino acids. This chain's CDR3 is CASSGSGMGYEQYF. Written as DNA, the CDR3 is TGTGCCAGCAGTGGTTCGGGTATGGGCTACGAGCAGTACTTC.